The 30 T cell receptor beta chains reported below all come from one sample, sequenced in a study of blood T cell repertoires in COVID-19. Method: immunoSEQ multiplex PCR; TCRdb's copy keeps in-frame clones and lacks some. The sample yields a few hundred thousand clones, roughly 85% seen once. The specimen sequenced was peripheral blood. The receptors come from a young woman with acute or convalescent COVID-19.

This clone has only one observation. Written as DNA, the CDR3 is TGTGCCAGCAGCCAAGGTCTAGCGGGAGCTCATTCCGGGGAGCTGTTTTTT. This gives the protein CASSQGLAGAHSGELFF. The rearrangement uses TRBV3-1 (or the pseudogene TRBV3-2) and TRBJ2-2; the match to TRBD2 covers 10 bases. Germline CDR1 reads LGHDT; CDR2 reads YNNKEL (reference sequence). Unmatched junction bases numbered 8, after V lost 1 base and J lost 6 bases. The CDR3 extends over 17 amino acids.

This chain joins TRBV5-4 and TRBJ2-3; 7 nucleotides align to TRBD2. Germline V lookup: CDR1 SGHNT, CDR2 YYREEE (reference sequence). This CDR3 is 12 amino acids long. CDR3 sequence: CAGGPSADTQYF. CDR3 DNA: TGTGCGGGAGGGCCAAGCGCAGATACGCAGTATTTT.

This clone has a handful of counts. The genes are TRBV10-2 and TRBJ1-3, with 7 bases matching TRBD1. The germline gives CDR1 WSHSY, CDR2 SAAADI. The CDR3 contains 15 residues. V was pared by 2 bases and J by 4 bases, with 5 bases of the junction left unmatched. CDR3 coding DNA: TGCGCCAGCAGTGAGGATACAGGGGCAGGAAACACCATATATTTT. Its protein is CASSEDTGAGNTIYF.

The rearrangement uses TRBV21-1 and TRBJ2-7; the table's D call of TRBD1 was not tested on the DNA. TRBV21-1 is designated a pseudogene. The CDR3 sequence is 20 residues long. CDR3 residues: CASSSLPPGQWEPDSYEQYF. Here the CDR3 DNA reads TGTGCCAGCAGCTCCCTACCTCCGGGACAGTGGGAGCCAGATTCCTACGAGCAGTACTTC.

The chain has TRBV24-1 and TRBJ2-6; weak D call: TRBD2 (5 bases). The CDR3 loop spans 19 amino acids. Germline-derived CDR1 and CDR2 are KGHDR and SFDVKD. Trimming cost V 3 bases and J 0 bases, with 17 bases left between them. The CDR3 bases are TGTGCCACCAGTGATACGTTGACCGCCGGGAACTCTGGGGCCAACGTCCTGACTTTC. It translates to CATSDTLTAGNSGANVLTF.

This chain joins TRBV5-1 and TRBJ2-5; maybe TRBD2 (5 bases). CDR1 is SGHRS, CDR2 YFSETQ, per germline. The V gene lost 0 bases and the J gene lost 2 bases, with 14 bases spanning the gap. CDR3 length: 16 amino acids. CDR3 amino acids: CASSLGDGGIQETQYF. DNA for the CDR3: TGCGCCAGCAGCTTGGGAGACGGAGGAATTCAAGAGACCCAGTACTTC.

This chain joins TRBV5-1 and TRBJ1-4; the D gene is possibly TRBD1 (5 bases). Trimming took off 4 bases at V and 4 bases at J, with 11 bases between the two ends. In germline, CDR1 is SGHRS, CDR2 YFSETQ. The CDR3 extends over 14 amino acids. The DNA of the CDR3 is TGCGCCAGCAGCGCAGACAGACTTAATGAAAAACTGTTTTTT. Its translation: CASSADRLNEKLFF.

This clone was found a few times. The V gene is TRBV6-5, the J gene TRBJ2-1; TRBD1 matches 7 bases. The length of the CDR3 is 15 residues. The ends lost 2 bases at V and 7 bases at J; junction bases unmatched: 8. The germline V gene has CDR1 MNHEY and CDR2 SVGAGI. The DNA of the CDR3 is TGTGCCAGCAGTTACGAAGGGGGCAGTAGAAATGAGCAGTTCTTC. Amino acid sequence: CASSYEGGSRNEQFF.

The chain recombines TRBV29-1 with TRBJ2-3, with 14 bases aligning to TRBD2. Losses at the gene ends were 7 bases for V and 6 bases for J; bases not matched to a gene: 6. Germline-derived CDR1 and CDR2 are SQVTM and ANQGSEA. CDR3 length: 14 residues. Here the CDR3 DNA reads TGCAGCGCTTCGACTAGCGGGAGGGCCGATACGCAGTATTTT. Its protein product is CSASTSGRADTQYF.

This clone showed up just a few times. J is TRBJ2-7 and V is TRBV19, with D perhaps matching TRBD1 (6 bases). The V end was cut by 4 bases, the J end by 0 bases, with 13 bases between. The germline CDR1 and CDR2 sequences are LNHDA and SQIVND (reference sequence). The CDR3 spans 15 residues. The CDR3 spells CASSTTGYLSYEQYF. DNA of the CDR3: TGTGCCAGTAGTACTACAGGGTACCTCTCCTACGAGCAGTACTTC.

The DNA for the CDR3 is TGTGCCAGCAGTGCAAGACAGGGGCCCCTACGGAACACTGAAGCTTTCTTT. Protein product: CASSARQGPLRNTEAFF. The chain joins TRBV25-1 to TRBJ1-1; 8 bases map to TRBD1. The CDR3 consists of 17 residues. Germline CDR1 is MGHDK and CDR2 is SYGVNS. The V gene end was trimmed by 4 bases and the J gene end by 1 base; junction bases not matched to a gene: 11.

The chain couples TRBV28 to TRBJ1-5, with TRBD1 identical over 9 bases. This CDR3 has 16 residues. CDR1 and CDR2 (germline): MDHEN, SYDVKM. The J segment lost 6 bases and the V segment lost 2 bases, leaving 8 bases of the junction unmatched. The chain's CDR3 is CASSLDRTGARQPQHF. The CDR3 DNA sequence: TGTGCCAGCAGTTTAGACCGGACAGGGGCGCGTCAGCCCCAGCATTTT.

The chain uses TRBV5-1 and TRBJ2-2, with 10 bases identical to TRBD2. V lost 6 bases and J lost 6; bases outside the gene matches: 8. This CDR3 has 15 amino acids. Per germline, CDR1 SGHRS and CDR2 YFSETQ. As DNA, the CDR3 is TGCGCCAGCACTTTCTCGCTAGCGGGAGCCGGGGAGCTGTTTTTT. This sequence encodes CASTFSLAGAGELFF.

Only a few counts were recorded for this clone. The chain links TRBV4-3 to TRBJ2-2; 9 bases are shared with TRBD2. With 1 base clipped from V and 1 base from J, the junction kept 4 bases outside the gene matches. Per the germline V gene, CDR1 is LGHNA and CDR2 is YSLEER. The CDR3 loop spans 17 amino acids. CDR3 region: CASSQGTSEWNTGELFF. CDR3 nucleotide sequence: TGCGCCAGCAGCCAAGGGACTAGCGAATGGAACACCGGGGAGCTGTTTTTT.

The chain joins TRBV15 to TRBJ2-1, with TRBD2 matching over 11 bases. Trimming at V came to 8 bases and at J to 6 bases, leaving 6 bases not matched to a gene. The CDR3 contains 14 residues. Germline V lookup: CDR1 LNHNV, CDR2 YYDKDF (reference sequence). The CDR3 DNA follows: TGTGCCACCGGCGGGACTAGCGGTGTCAATGAGCAGTTCTTC. Translating gives CATGGTSGVNEQFF.

Turning to this clone: The same CDR3 arises from other DNA sequences in this sample as well. The chain recombines TRBV28 with TRBJ1-1; 10 nucleotides align to TRBD1. Per germline, CDR1 MDHEN and CDR2 SYDVKM. V was pared by 4 bases and J by 5 bases, with 4 bases of the junction left unmatched. The CDR3 covers 14 residues. The CDR3 DNA sequence: TGTGCCAGCAGTTCCGGACAGGGGGGGACTGAAGCTTTCTTT. Translation: CASSSGQGGTEAFF.

This clone was recorded at least ten times. The chain has TRBV19 and TRBJ2-7, with D perhaps matching TRBD1 (7 bases). Germline V gives CDR1 LNHDA, CDR2 SQIVND (reference sequence). CDR3 length: 13 residues. Between the trimmed V and J ends, which lost 7 bases and 2 bases, there was a span of 12 bases. CDR3 nucleotides: TGTGCCAGTATGGACAGGACTACCTACGAGCAGTACTTC. Amino acid sequence: CASMDRTTYEQYF. The full variable domain, in which reference TRBV19 and TRBJ2-7 provide the parts outside the CDR3, is DGGITQSPKYLFRKEGQNVTLSCEQNLNHDAMYWYRQDPGQGLRLIYYSQIVNDFQKGDIAEGYSVSREKKESFPLTVTSAQKNPTAFYLCASMDRTTYEQYFGPGTRLTVT.

This chain uses TRBV5-6 with TRBJ2-1; 14 positions match TRBD2. CDR1 and CDR2 from the germline V gene are SGHDT and YYEEEE. The V and J ends lost 4 bases and 9 bases, in that order; junction bases with no gene match: 6. The CDR3 consists of 15 residues. The CDR3 DNA reads as TGTGCCAGCAGCGCGGGACTAGCGGGAGTCGCTGAGCAGTTCTTC. Encoded protein: CASSAGLAGVAEQFF.

In nucleotides, the CDR3 is TGCGCCAGCAGAGGACAGGCTAGCACAGATACGCAGTATTTT. Its protein is CASRGQASTDTQYF. The chain links TRBV5-1 to TRBJ2-3; TRBD1 agrees at 7 bases. V lost 5 bases and J lost 0; bases outside the gene matches: 3. Germline CDR1 reads SGHRS; CDR2 reads YFSETQ. The CDR3 spans 14 residues.

With regard to this clone: The same CDR3 can be traced to other DNA sequences in this sample. The chain employs TRBV7-2 and TRBJ2-1; TRBD2 is a possible D gene (6 bases). The V end lost 5 bases, the J end lost 3 bases, and 11 bases lay between the germline ends. This CDR3 comprises 14 residues. Germline V lookup: CDR1 SGHTA, CDR2 FQGNSA. In nucleotides, the CDR3 is TGTGCCAGCAGCCCCGGGACTGACTACAATGAGCAGTTCTTC. It is translated as CASSPGTDYNEQFF. Looking up the rest from reference TRBV7-2 and TRBJ2-1 gives the full variable domain: GAGVSQSPSNKVTEKGKDVELRCDPISGHTALYWYRQSLGQGLEFLIYFQGNSAPDKSGLPSDRFSAERTGGSVSTLTIQRTQQEDSAVYLCASSPGTDYNEQFFGPGTRLTVL.

The chain recombines TRBV28 with TRBJ1-2; tentative D call: TRBD1 (5 bases). Trimming stripped 3 bases from V and 0 bases from J, with 8 bases between. The CDR3 loop spans 14 amino acids. Germline CDR1 and CDR2: MDHEN and SYDVKM. This CDR3 reads CASSFRVSNYGYTF. In DNA form, the CDR3 reads TGTGCCAGCAGTTTCAGGGTTTCTAACTATGGCTACACCTTC.

The genes are TRBV6-1 and TRBJ1-4, with 7 bases matching TRBD1. Trimming took 2 bases from V and 5 from J; bases not matched to a gene: 8. This CDR3 region has 16 residues. Germline loops: CDR1 MNHNS, CDR2 SASEGT. The CDR3 reads CASSERKGTENEKLFF. CDR3 in DNA: TGTGCCAGCAGTGAAAGAAAGGGGACAGAGAATGAAAAACTGTTTTTT.

The CDR3 DNA sequence: TGTGCCAGCAGTTATCCTCGGGGGGGCCCCTACGAGCAGTACTTC. Protein product: CASSYPRGGPYEQYF. The chain employs TRBV28 and TRBJ2-7; 8 nucleotides match TRBD2. The ends lost 4 bases at V and 2 bases at J; junction bases unmatched: 7. The CDR3 sequence is 15 residues long. Germline CDR1 is MDHEN and CDR2 is SYDVKM. The full variable domain, rest sourced from reference TRBV28 and TRBJ2-7, is DVKVTQSSRYLVKRTGEKVFLECVQDMDHENMFWYRQDPGLGLRLIYFSYDVKMKEKGDIPEGYSVSREKKERFSLILESASTNQTSMYLCASSYPRGGPYEQYFGPGTRLTVT.

DNA of the CDR3: TGCAGCGTTGACAGTCTGACTGAAGCTTTCTTT. Translated, it gives CSVDSLTEAFF. V and J are TRBV29-1 and TRBJ1-1; the D is unclear. The CDR3 consists of 11 residues. V was clipped by 3 bases and J by 5 bases, with 7 bases between them. Germline V lookup: CDR1 SQVTM, CDR2 ANQGSEA.

The J gene is TRBJ1-5, the V gene TRBV13, with 9 positions matching TRBD1. V lost 4 bases, J lost 2 bases, and 3 bases stayed unmatched. The CDR3 contains 15 residues. Looked up from germline, CDR1 is PRHDT and CDR2 is FYEKMQ (reference sequence). CDR3 sequence: CASSSRQGGNQPQHF. The CDR3 region has the DNA TGTGCCAGCAGCTCGAGACAGGGGGGCAATCAGCCCCAGCATTTT.

The gene calls are TRBV9 and TRBJ2-1, with 7 bases fitting TRBD2. CDR1 SGDLS and CDR2 YYNGEE come from the germline V gene. V lost 4 bases and J lost 4; bases outside the gene matches: 8. This CDR3 has 15 residues. CDR3 in DNA: TGTGCCAGCAGCCCTTACGGGGAGGGGTACAATGAGCAGTTCTTC. Protein product: CASSPYGEGYNEQFF.

The chain joins TRBV7-8 to TRBJ1-6; no firm D call. Per the germline V gene, CDR1 is SGHVS and CDR2 is FQNEAQ. The CDR3 covers 14 residues. V lost 3 bases, J lost 5 bases, and 8 bases lay in between. The CDR3 loop is CASSFYRDNSPLHF. The CDR3 region has the DNA TGTGCCAGCAGCTTTTACAGAGATAATTCACCCCTCCACTTT. Supplemented by reference TRBV7-8 and TRBJ1-6, the full variable domain reads GAGVSQSPRYKVAKRGQDVALRCDPISGHVSLFWYQQALGQGPEFLTYFQNEAQLDKSGLPSDRFFAERPEGSVSTLKIQRTQQEDSAVYLCASSFYRDNSPLHFGNGTRLTVT.

The chain has TRBV29-1 and TRBJ2-3; D might be TRBD1 (6 bases). Per the germline V gene, CDR1 is SQVTM and CDR2 is ANQGSEA. The V gene lost 4 bases and the J gene lost 0 bases, with 11 bases spanning the gap. The CDR3 has 14 amino acids. CDR3 coding DNA: TGCAGCGTTGTTAACAGGGCTAGCACAGATACGCAGTATTTT. This codes for CSVVNRASTDTQYF.

V and J are TRBV4-3 and TRBJ2-2; maybe TRBD1 (6 bases). The CDR3 spans 15 residues. V lost 3 bases and J lost 1, with 9 bases in between. CDR1 and CDR2 from the germline V gene are LGHNA and YSLEER. DNA of the CDR3: TGCGCCAGCAGCCAGGACAGATTGAACACCGGGGAGCTGTTTTTT. The encoded protein is CASSQDRLNTGELFF.

DNA of the CDR3: TGTGCCAGCAGCTTAGCGGGGGGGCGGCAAGAGACCCAGTACTTC. Translation: CASSLAGGRQETQYF. V is TRBV13 and J is TRBJ2-5; 8 nucleotides agree with TRBD2. The CDR3 runs to 15 residues. The germline gives CDR1 PRHDT, CDR2 FYEKMQ (reference sequence). Trimming took 1 base from V and 2 from J; bases not matched to a gene: 3.